The 29 T cell receptor beta chains below were found in one sample sequenced in a study of blood T cell repertoires in COVID-19. Libraries were prepared by immunoSEQ multiplex PCR; TCRdb keeps only in-frame clonotypes and omits some of them. The sample gives 90,000 to 130,000 clones, approximately 82% of which show up once; more than 3.5% is in the top ten. Sequencing was performed on peripheral blood. These receptors originate from a woman aged 80 or over with acute or convalescent COVID-19.

The rearrangement uses TRBV7-9 and TRBJ2-7; weak D call: TRBD1 (5 bases). Trimming pared 1 base from V and 2 bases from J, leaving 15 bases between. The CDR3 spans 16 residues. Germline loops: CDR1 SEHNR, CDR2 FQNEAQ (reference sequence). The CDR3 DNA sequence: TGTGCCAGCAGCTTAGTAGTGGCAGGGCCTACCTACGAGCAGTACTTC. Residues: CASSLVVAGPTYEQYF.

The chain recombines TRBV7-9 with TRBJ1-2; D ambiguous. Deletions cut 6 bases from V and 5 bases from J, with 4 bases between. CDR1 is SEHNR and CDR2 is FQNEAQ in the germline V gene (reference sequence). The CDR3 is 10 amino acids. CDR3 loop: CASSNYGYTF. The DNA for the CDR3 is TGTGCCAGCAGTAATTATGGCTACACCTTC.

V gene TRBV19 combines with J gene TRBJ2-3; 9 bases are a match to TRBD1. Germline lookup yields CDR1 LNHDA and CDR2 SQIVND (reference sequence). The CDR3 sequence is 15 residues long. The trim removed 4 bases at V and 3 bases at J, leaving 5 bases unmatched. The CDR3 nucleotides are TGTGCCAGTAGTACCCGGGGACAGGGAACAGATACGCAGTATTTT. This gives the protein CASSTRGQGTDTQYF. Together with reference TRBV19 and TRBJ2-3, the CDR3 gives the full variable domain: DGGITQSPKYLFRKEGQNVTLSCEQNLNHDAMYWYRQDPGQGLRLIYYSQIVNDFQKGDIAEGYSVSREKKESFPLTVTSAQKNPTAFYLCASSTRGQGTDTQYFGPGTRLTVL.

This sequence joins TRBV5-1 and TRBJ2-1; TRBD2 agrees at 8 bases. Germline loops: CDR1 SGHRS, CDR2 YFSETQ. The CDR3 contains 15 residues. Trimming cost V 4 bases and J 1 base; bases outside gene matches: 4. Written as DNA, the CDR3 is TGCGCCAGCAGCGAGAGCGGGGGTTCCTACAATGAGCAGTTCTTC. It specifies CASSESGGSYNEQFF.

CDR3: CASTLGGFWGYTF. The CDR3 nucleotides are TGTGCCAGCACCCTAGGGGGATTCTGGGGCTACACCTTC. This sequence joins TRBV12-3 or TRBV12-4 and TRBJ1-2; D perhaps matches TRBD1 (6 bases). V shed 7 bases and J shed 8 bases, with 17 bases lying between them. The CDR3 length is 13 residues.

Only a few counts were recorded for this clone. This chain uses TRBV7-2 with TRBJ1-2, with D perhaps matching TRBD1 (6 bases). The CDR3 is made up of 12 amino acids. Germline assignment: CDR1 SGHTA and CDR2 FQGNSA. V was cut by 4 bases and J by 5 bases, with 8 bases left in between. The CDR3: CASSSQGYGYTF. The CDR3 DNA is TGTGCCAGCAGCTCGCAGGGGTATGGCTACACCTTC.

This chain links TRBV18 with TRBJ1-2; D is ambiguous. CDR3 length: 12 residues. The germline V and J ends were trimmed by 5 bases and 5 bases, with 9 bases remaining between them. The germline V gene has CDR1 KGHSH and CDR2 LQKENI. CDR3 nucleotides: TGTGCCAGCTCAACCGCACAGTATGGCTACACCTTC. It codes for CASSTAQYGYTF.

The genes are TRBV5-1 and TRBJ1-4; unclear D gene. The CDR3 extends over 14 amino acids. CDR1 and CDR2 from the germline V gene are SGHRS and YFSETQ. The germline V and J ends were trimmed by 4 bases and 0 bases, with 7 bases remaining between them. The CDR3 here is CASSTEATNEKLFF. In DNA form, the CDR3 reads TGCGCCAGCAGCACTGAAGCAACTAATGAAAAACTGTTTTTT.

V usage is TRBV7-9 and J usage is TRBJ2-3, with 14 positions matching TRBD2. The CDR3 has 16 amino acids. Looked up from germline, CDR1 is SEHNR and CDR2 is FQNEAQ (reference sequence). V shed 4 bases and J 7 bases; nucleotides not matched to a gene: 7. The CDR3 sequence: CASSSTTSGGANTQYF. For the CDR3, the DNA is TGTGCCAGCAGCTCAACGACTAGCGGGGGGGCGAATACGCAGTATTTT. Looking up the rest from reference TRBV7-9 and TRBJ2-3 gives the full variable domain: DTGVSQNPRHKITKRGQNVTFRCDPISEHNRLYWYRQTLGQGPEFLTYFQNEAQLEKSRLLSDRFSAERPKGSFSTLEIQRTEQGDSAMYLCASSSTTSGGANTQYFGPGTRLTVL.

The chain joins TRBV7-8 to TRBJ1-5; 9 bases are shared with TRBD1. There are 16 residues in the CDR3. The germline gives CDR1 SGHVS, CDR2 FQNEAQ. V dropped 4 bases and J dropped 4; count of bases not matched to a gene: 8. CDR3 DNA sequence: TGTGCCAGCAGCTCTATGGGACAGGGACTAAATCAGCCCCAGCATTTT. Amino acids: CASSSMGQGLNQPQHF.

The gene calls are TRBV9 and TRBJ2-1; TRBD1 matches at 7 bases. This CDR3 has 14 residues. Per germline, CDR1 SGDLS and CDR2 YYNGEE. Germline trimming cut 3 bases from V and 8 bases from J; bases unmatched to any gene: 8. CDR3 bases: TGTGCCAGCAGCGCACGACAGGGTTTGGATGAGCAGTTCTTC. It specifies CASSARQGLDEQFF.

This clone was seen a single time. The rearrangement uses TRBV4-2 and TRBJ2-1; TRBD2 matches at 11 bases. This CDR3 spans 17 amino acids. Germline trimming cut 0 bases from V and 1 base from J; bases unmatched to any gene: 2. Germline loops: CDR1 LGHNA, CDR2 YNFKEQ. The CDR3 region has the DNA TGTGCCAGCAGCCAAGAACTAGCGGGAGTATCCTACAATGAGCAGTTCTTC. Translating gives CASSQELAGVSYNEQFF.

This clone has only one observation. The chain has TRBV24-1 and TRBJ2-5; 11 nucleotides agree with TRBD1. CDR3 length equals 16 residues. Germline V lookup: CDR1 KGHDR, CDR2 SFDVKD. Trimming cost V 4 bases and J 5 bases; bases outside gene matches: 8. CDR3 DNA sequence: TGTGCCACCAGTGACCCAGGACAGGGGGCGGGGGAGACCCAGTACTTC. Protein sequence: CATSDPGQGAGETQYF.

V is TRBV10-3 and J is TRBJ2-7; 8 bases are shared with TRBD1. V lost 6 bases, J lost 9 bases, and 10 bases stayed unmatched. The CDR3 length is 13 residues. Per the germline V gene, CDR1 is ENHRY and CDR2 is SYGVKD. DNA of the CDR3: TGTGCCATCAGGGACAGGGATGACTCCGGGCAGTACTTC. Translating it yields CAIRDRDDSGQYF.

This clone has a single count. Here the CDR3 DNA reads TGTGCCAGCAGCTTAGGAGGTAGCTACAATGAGCAGTTCTTC. Protein sequence: CASSLGGSYNEQFF. The rearrangement joins TRBV11-3 to TRBJ2-1; D unresolved. V was cut by 1 base and J by 3 bases, with 7 bases left in between. Germline V CDR1 and CDR2: SGHNT, YENEEA. The CDR3 loop spans 14 amino acids.

The V call is TRBV7-8, the J call TRBJ1-1; maybe TRBD1 (5 bases). Germline loops: CDR1 SGHVS, CDR2 FQNEAQ. V was clipped by 0 bases and J by 4 bases, with 9 bases between them. CDR3 length: 14 residues. The chain's CDR3 is CASSLAGEGTEAFF. CDR3 nucleotides: TGTGCCAGCAGCTTAGCAGGGGAAGGCACTGAAGCTTTCTTT. The whole variable domain, filled in from reference TRBV7-8 and TRBJ1-1, reads GAGVSQSPRYKVAKRGQDVALRCDPISGHVSLFWYQQALGQGPEFLTYFQNEAQLDKSGLPSDRFFAERPEGSVSTLKIQRTQQEDSAVYLCASSLAGEGTEAFFGQGTRLTVV.

The chain uses TRBV10-3 and TRBJ2-3; no reliable D call. The V gene's germline CDR1 is ENHRY and CDR2 SYGVKD. The CDR3 is 14 amino acids. V was cut by 0 bases and J by 5 bases, with 9 bases left in between. CDR3 nucleotide sequence: TGTGCCATCAGTGAGTCGGCGGAAGTAGATACGCAGTATTTT. Amino acids: CAISESAEVDTQYF.

This clone turned up a few times. The J gene is TRBJ2-2, the V gene TRBV12-1; the table's TRBD2 call for D was not verified on the DNA. TRBV12-1 is termed a pseudogene. The CDR3 runs 16 residues. CDR3 region: CASSPIAGARAGELFF. The CDR3 nucleotides are TGTGCCAGCAGCCCTATAGCGGGGGCGAGGGCCGGGGAGCTGTTTTTT.

The chain employs TRBV5-1 and TRBJ1-2, with TRBD1 identical over 8 bases. Germline-derived CDR1 and CDR2 are SGHRS and YFSETQ. The trim removed 4 bases at V and 4 bases at J, leaving 3 bases unmatched. This CDR3 contains 13 residues. Written as DNA, the CDR3 is TGCGCCAGCAGCCAAGACAGGGGCTATGGCTACACCTTC. It is translated as CASSQDRGYGYTF.

This rearrangement joins TRBV30 to TRBJ1-2; D call uncertain. V was cut by 2 bases and J by 4 bases, with 11 bases left in between. Germline CDR1 and CDR2: GTSNPN and SVGIG (reference sequence). The CDR3 consists of 13 residues. In DNA, the CDR3 is TGTGCCTGGAGTTTGCCGCGCCCCTATGGCTACACCTTC. It translates to CAWSLPRPYGYTF. The variable domain in full, completed from reference TRBV30 and TRBJ1-2, reads SQTIHQWPATLVQPVGSPLSLECTVEGTSNPNLYWYRQAAGRGLQLLFYSVGIGQISSEVPQNLSASRPQDRQFILSSKKLLLSDSGFYLCAWSLPRPYGYTFGSGTRLTVV.

This chain links TRBV3-1 (or the pseudogene TRBV3-2) with TRBJ1-2; D might be TRBD1 (5 bases). With 6 bases removed from V and 7 bases from J, the gap between germline ends came to 15 bases. CDR1 and CDR2 (germline): LGHDT, YNNKEL (reference sequence). This CDR3 has 13 amino acids. The CDR3 coding sequence is TGTGCCAGCAGTAACCCGACCGGGGGTGGCTACACCTTC. Translating gives CASSNPTGGGYTF.

The chain carries TRBV6-6 and TRBJ2-3; TRBD1 aligns across 8 bases. From germline, CDR1 is MNHNY and CDR2 SVGAGI (reference sequence). V dropped 11 bases and J dropped 6; count of bases not matched to a gene: 10. The CDR3 has 13 amino acids. CDR3 DNA sequence: TGTGCCGGGAACAGGGGGAGCAGCGATACGCAGTATTTT. Its translation is CAGNRGSSDTQYF.

The chain is built from TRBV4-3 and TRBJ2-2; weak D call: TRBD2 (6 bases). The V gene lost 0 bases and the J gene lost 3 bases, with 11 bases spanning the gap. Germline V gene lookup returns CDR1 LGHNA and CDR2 YSLEER. The CDR3 has 16 residues. The CDR3 reads CASSQDSAGHTGELFF. Here the CDR3 DNA reads TGCGCCAGCAGCCAAGATTCTGCGGGGCACACCGGGGAGCTGTTTTTT.

The CDR3 loop is CAWRLAGGNEQFF. CDR3 bases: TGTGCCTGGAGACTAGCGGGAGGGAATGAGCAGTTCTTC. The chain recombines TRBV30 with TRBJ2-1, with 13 bases lining up with TRBD2. The junction had 0 bases not matched to a gene; V was cut back by 3 bases and J by 7 bases. Per the germline V gene, CDR1 is GTSNPN and CDR2 is SVGIG (reference sequence). CDR3 length: 13 amino acids.

The chain combines TRBV3-1 (or the pseudogene TRBV3-2) with TRBJ2-1; no reliable D call. V was clipped by 4 bases and J by 3 bases, with 16 bases between them. Germline CDR1 LGHDT, CDR2 YNNKEL (reference sequence). The CDR3 loop spans 16 amino acids. CDR3 protein: CASSPQVSPGYNEQFF. CDR3 coding DNA: TGTGCCAGCAGCCCCCAGGTCAGTCCCGGCTACAATGAGCAGTTCTTC.

This chain connects TRBV12-3 or TRBV12-4 to TRBJ2-4, with 9 bases lining up with TRBD1. The CDR3 sequence is 13 residues long. Trimming removed 5 bases from V and 9 bases from J; junction bases left unmatched: 5. The CDR3 DNA reads TGTGCCAGCAGTAGGACAGGGGAAGGCATTCAGTACTTC. Its translation: CASSRTGEGIQYF.

The rearrangement uses TRBV10-1 and TRBJ1-1; no clear D gene. There are 13 residues in the CDR3. CDR1 and CDR2 (germline): WNHNN, SYGVQD (reference sequence). V was trimmed by 8 bases and J by 3 bases, leaving 13 bases between them. The CDR3 nucleotides read TGCGCCAGCTCCGAACAGACGGACACTGAAGCTTTCTTT. As protein: CASSEQTDTEAFF.

This clone was recorded a few times. The J gene is TRBJ2-1, the V gene TRBV28, with 9 bases matching TRBD2. Germline CDR1 reads MDHEN; CDR2 reads SYDVKM. The CDR3 sequence is 12 residues long. CDR3 in amino acids: CATTSGDNEQFF. The CDR3, as DNA: TGTGCGACGACTAGCGGTGACAATGAGCAGTTCTTC.

V is TRBV5-1 and J is TRBJ1-4; 11 nucleotides line up with TRBD1. The length of the CDR3 is 16 residues. V trimming: 3 bases; J trimming: 2 bases; junction bases outside the gene matches: 3. Germline CDR1 and CDR2: SGHRS and YFSETQ. The CDR3 DNA sequence: TGCGCCAGCAGCTCTGGACAGGGGGCCACTAATGAAAAACTGTTTTTT. Translation: CASSSGQGATNEKLFF.